The present T cell receptor (beta chain) was sequenced within a study of shared clonotypes between healthy human individuals. V gave up 2 bases and J gave up 7 bases; unmatched junction bases: 2. This CDR3 comprises 13 residues. Germline CDR1 reads SGHRS; CDR2 reads YFSETQ. As regards this clone: Other nucleotide sequences from this sample produce the same CDR3.

Clones were read by immunoSEQ multiplex PCR, and TCRdb kept only the in-frame ones, dropping some. Here the sample spans 730,000 or so clones, around 72% being singletons. Donors were healthy HIV-negative adults without recent acute infections or vaccinations. The genes are TRBV5-1 and TRBJ2-2, with 7 bases that match TRBD1. The material sequenced was memory CD4+ T cells sorted from blood. Subset of the sample: CD45RA-negative fraction. The sequence was collected from a woman between 25 and 40 years old in good health. The CDR3 DNA sequence: TGCGCCAGCAGCTTCGGACAGGTCGGGGAGCTGTTTTTT. Translation: CASSFGQVGELFF.